This TCR beta chain was obtained from a study of graft-versus-host responses after intestinal transplantation. Study conclusions and caveats: Early post-transplant HvG declines tracked with peak circulating GvH clone levels. The marrow of recipients harbored GvH clones, and ileum or blood showed some of them first.

TCRdb keeps only in-frame clones here, not all; method: immunoSEQ multiplex PCR. The sample holds about 90,000 clones, approximately 92% seen once. This CDR3 region has 13 residues. V lost 2 bases and J lost 4, with 7 bases in between. The germline CDR1 and CDR2 sequences are LNHDA and SQIVND (reference sequence). This clone was detected once. Antigen specificity is unknown. The chain carries TRBV19 and TRBJ2-3, with a possible D match to TRBD1 (5 bases). This clonotype was obtained from a human donor who was the organ donor for an intestinal transplant. This specimen consisted of unstimulated CD8+ T cells sorted from spleen or lymph node cells, obtained before transplant. CDR3 in amino acids: CASSIQGADTQYF. The CDR3 coding sequence is TGTGCCAGTAGTATACAGGGCGCAGATACGCAGTATTTT.